The sequence of this T cell receptor (beta chain) was determined in a study of blood T cell repertoires in COVID-19. Study context: Samples of COVID-19 (acute and convalescent) were obtained from the United States, Italy and Spain. T cells, B-cell-depleted T cells, or PBMCs supplied cDNA or gDNA.

This CDR3 is 14 amino acids long. CDR1 and CDR2 (germline): MNHEY, SMNVEV (reference sequence). Trimming at V came to 2 bases and at J to 4 bases, leaving 5 bases not matched to a gene. Authors' analysis steps: Nucleated cell counts were estimated from reference gene primer amplification. The protocol was immunoSEQ multiplex PCR, while the TCRdb copy is restricted to in-frame clones and leaves out a portion. D and trimming were read from the DNA, whereas the V and J calls and clone size are those reported in that table. The sample contains tens of thousands of clones, more than 85% of which appear only once.

Input material: peripheral blood. This receptor was taken from a woman aged 70 to 79 with active COVID-19. The chain combines TRBV27 with TRBJ2-7, with 7 bases lining up with TRBD2. The CDR3 DNA sequence: TGTGCCAGCAGTTTAGGACTAGATGCGTACGAGCAGTACTTC. It codes for CASSLGLDAYEQYF.